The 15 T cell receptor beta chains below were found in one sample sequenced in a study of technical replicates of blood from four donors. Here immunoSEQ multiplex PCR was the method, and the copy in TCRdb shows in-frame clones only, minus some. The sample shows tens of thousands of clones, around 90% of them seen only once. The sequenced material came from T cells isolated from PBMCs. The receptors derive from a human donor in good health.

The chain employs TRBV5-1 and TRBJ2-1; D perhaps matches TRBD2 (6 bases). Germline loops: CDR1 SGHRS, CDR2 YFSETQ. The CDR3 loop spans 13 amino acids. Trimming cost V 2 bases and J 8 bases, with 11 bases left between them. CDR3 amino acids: CASSFRTIDEQFF. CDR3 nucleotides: TGCGCCAGCAGCTTTCGGACTATTGATGAGCAGTTCTTC.

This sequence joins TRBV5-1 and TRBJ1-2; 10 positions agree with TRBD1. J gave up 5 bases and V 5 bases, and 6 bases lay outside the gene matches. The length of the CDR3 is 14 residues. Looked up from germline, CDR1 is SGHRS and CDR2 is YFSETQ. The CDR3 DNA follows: TGCGCCAGCAGTCCGGGGACAGGGGCATATGGCTACACCTTC. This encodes CASSPGTGAYGYTF.

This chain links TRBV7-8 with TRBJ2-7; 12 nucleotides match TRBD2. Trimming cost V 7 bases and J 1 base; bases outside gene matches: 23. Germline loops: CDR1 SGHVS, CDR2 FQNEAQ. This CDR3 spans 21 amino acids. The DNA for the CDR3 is TGTGCCAGCACCATACGGTCGAAGACTAGCGGGAGAGAAATAAAATCCTACGAGCAGTACTTC. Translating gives CASTIRSKTSGREIKSYEQYF.

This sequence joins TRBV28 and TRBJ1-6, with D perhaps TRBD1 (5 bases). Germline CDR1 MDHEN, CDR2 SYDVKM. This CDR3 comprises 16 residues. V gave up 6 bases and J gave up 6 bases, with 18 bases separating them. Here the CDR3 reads CASSLGAATFNSPLHF. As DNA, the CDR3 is TGTGCCAGCAGCCTAGGGGCTGCCACGTTTAATTCACCCCTCCACTTT.

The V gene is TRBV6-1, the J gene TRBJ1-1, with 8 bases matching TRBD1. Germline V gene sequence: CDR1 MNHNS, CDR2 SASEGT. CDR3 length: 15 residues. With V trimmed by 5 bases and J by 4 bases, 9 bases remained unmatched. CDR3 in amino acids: CASSTSGGAATEAFF. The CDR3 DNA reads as TGTGCCAGCAGTACTTCAGGGGGCGCCGCCACTGAAGCTTTCTTT.

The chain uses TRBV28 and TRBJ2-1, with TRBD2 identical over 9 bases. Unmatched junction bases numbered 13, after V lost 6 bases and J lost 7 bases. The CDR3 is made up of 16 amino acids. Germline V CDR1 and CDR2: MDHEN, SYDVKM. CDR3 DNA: TGTGCCAGCAGAGCCAGTGCTAGCGGGACGGCGAATGAGCAGTTCTTC. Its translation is CASRASASGTANEQFF.

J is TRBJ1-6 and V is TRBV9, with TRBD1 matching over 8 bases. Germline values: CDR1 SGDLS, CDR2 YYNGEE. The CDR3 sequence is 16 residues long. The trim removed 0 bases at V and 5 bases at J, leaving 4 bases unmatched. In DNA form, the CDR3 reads TGTGCCAGCAGCGTAGGGGGACAGGTACATAATTCACCCCTCCACTTT. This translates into CASSVGGQVHNSPLHF. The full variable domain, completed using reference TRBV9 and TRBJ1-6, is DSGVTQTPKHLITATGQRVTLRCSPRSGDLSVYWYQQSLDQGLQFLIQYYNGEERAKGNILERFSAQQFPDLHSELNLSSLELGDSALYFCASSVGGQVHNSPLHFGNGTRLTVT.

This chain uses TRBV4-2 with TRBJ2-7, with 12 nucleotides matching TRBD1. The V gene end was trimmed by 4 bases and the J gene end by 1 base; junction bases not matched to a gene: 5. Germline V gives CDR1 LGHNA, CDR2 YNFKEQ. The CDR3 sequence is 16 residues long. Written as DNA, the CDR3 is TGTGCCAGCAGCCGCGAGGGACAGGGGGCTTCCTACGAGCAGTACTTC. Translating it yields CASSREGQGASYEQYF.

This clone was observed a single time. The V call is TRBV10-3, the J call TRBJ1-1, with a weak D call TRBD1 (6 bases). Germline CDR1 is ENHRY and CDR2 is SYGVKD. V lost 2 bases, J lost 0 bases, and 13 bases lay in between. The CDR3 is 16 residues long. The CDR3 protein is CAISEPDRTMNTEAFF. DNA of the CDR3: TGTGCCATCAGTGAGCCGGACAGAACCATGAACACTGAAGCTTTCTTT.

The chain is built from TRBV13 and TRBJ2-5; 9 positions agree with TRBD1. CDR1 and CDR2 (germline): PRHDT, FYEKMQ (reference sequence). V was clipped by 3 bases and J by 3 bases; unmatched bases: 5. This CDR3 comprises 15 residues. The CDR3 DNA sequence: TGTGCCAGCAGCTTTGGGGGGACAGGGAAAGAGACCCAGTACTTC. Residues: CASSFGGTGKETQYF.

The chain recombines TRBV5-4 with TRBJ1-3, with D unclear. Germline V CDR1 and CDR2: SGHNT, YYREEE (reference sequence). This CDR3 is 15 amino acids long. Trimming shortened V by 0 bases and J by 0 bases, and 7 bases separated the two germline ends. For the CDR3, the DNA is TGTGCCAGCAGCTTGGATGGCGGCTCTGGAAACACCATATATTTT. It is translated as CASSLDGGSGNTIYF.

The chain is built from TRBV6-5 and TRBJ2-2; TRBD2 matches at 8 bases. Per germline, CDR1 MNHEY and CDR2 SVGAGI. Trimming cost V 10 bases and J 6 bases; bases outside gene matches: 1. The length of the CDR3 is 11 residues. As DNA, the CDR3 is TGTGCCACCGGGGGGGCCGGGGAGCTGTTTTTT. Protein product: CATGGAGELFF.

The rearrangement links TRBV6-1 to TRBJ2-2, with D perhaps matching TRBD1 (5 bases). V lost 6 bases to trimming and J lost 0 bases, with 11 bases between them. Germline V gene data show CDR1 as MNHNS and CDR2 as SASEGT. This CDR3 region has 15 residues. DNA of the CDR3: TGTGCCAGCAGGACAGACAGAACGAACACCGGGGAGCTGTTTTTT. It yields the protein CASRTDRTNTGELFF.

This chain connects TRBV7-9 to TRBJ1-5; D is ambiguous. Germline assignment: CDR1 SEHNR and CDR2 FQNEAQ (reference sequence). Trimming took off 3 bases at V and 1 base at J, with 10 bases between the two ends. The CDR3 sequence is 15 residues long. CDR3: CASSFGSGSNQPQHF. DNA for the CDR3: TGTGCCAGCAGCTTCGGGAGTGGGAGCAATCAGCCCCAGCATTTT.

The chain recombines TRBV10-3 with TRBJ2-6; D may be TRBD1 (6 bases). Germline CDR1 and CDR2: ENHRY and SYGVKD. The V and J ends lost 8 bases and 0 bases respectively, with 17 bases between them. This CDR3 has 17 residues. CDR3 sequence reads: CAIAPYLRGSGANVLTF. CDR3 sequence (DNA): TGTGCCATCGCGCCCTACCTCAGGGGCTCTGGGGCCAACGTCCTGACTTTC.